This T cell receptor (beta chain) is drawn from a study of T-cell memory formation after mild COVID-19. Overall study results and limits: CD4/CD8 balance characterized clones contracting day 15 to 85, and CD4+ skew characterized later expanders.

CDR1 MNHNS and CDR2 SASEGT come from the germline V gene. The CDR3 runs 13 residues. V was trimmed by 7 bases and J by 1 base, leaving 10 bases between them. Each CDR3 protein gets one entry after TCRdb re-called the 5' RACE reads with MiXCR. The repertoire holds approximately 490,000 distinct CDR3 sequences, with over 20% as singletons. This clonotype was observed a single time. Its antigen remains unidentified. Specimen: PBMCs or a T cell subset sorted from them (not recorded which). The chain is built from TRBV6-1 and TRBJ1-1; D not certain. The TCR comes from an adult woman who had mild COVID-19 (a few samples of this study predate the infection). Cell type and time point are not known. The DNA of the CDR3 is TGTGCCAGCACCCTGACGAGGAACACTGAAGCTTTCTTT. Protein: CASTLTRNTEAFF.